A selection of T cell receptor beta chains follows, all from one sample in a study of blood T cell repertoires in COVID-19. Repertoires were generated with immunoSEQ multiplex PCR, while TCRdb's copy carries only in-frame clones and drops some. The sample contains 650,000 to 800,000 clones, about 90% of which appear only once. Material for sequencing was peripheral blood. All receptors come from a woman younger than 35 with acute or convalescent COVID-19. Each CDR3 is given with its conserved first and last residue. Fields, in order: clone size, V gene, D gene, J gene, CDR3 DNA, CDR3 protein. D genes are given only for firm matches. The size entry is marked missing in some rows and otherwise reads once, few, many or a size class.

>NA|TRBV11-3|TRBD2|TRBJ2-1
TGTGCCAGCAGTTGGACTAGCGGATCCAATGAGCAGTTCTTC
CASSWTSGSNEQFF
>NA|TRBV11-2|NA|TRBJ1-2
TGTGCCCCACTTCCCCTGTGGGAGACGGACTATGGCTACACCTTC
CAPLPLWETDYGYTF
>NA|TRBV19|NA|TRBJ2-3
TGTGCCAGTAGTATAACAGGGTCCGAGTCAGATACGCAGTATTTT
CASSITGSESDTQYF
>NA|TRBV12-3/TRBV12-4|TRBD1|TRBJ1-2
TGTGCCAGCAGTCCGACAGGGGAGTATGGCTACACCTTC
CASSPTGEYGYTF
>few|TRBV18|TRBD1|TRBJ1-6
TGTGCCAGCCGTGACAGGGAAGGGTCCCGCCTCCACTTT
CASRDREGSRLHF
>NA|TRBV2|NA|TRBJ1-5
TGTGCCAGCAGCCTTCCGCGGGTCTTGAAGGGCAATCAGCCCCAGCATTTT
CASSLPRVLKGNQPQHF
>NA|TRBV2|TRBD2|TRBJ2-3
TGTGCCCGACCAGTCCCGGGACTAGCGGGGGTGTATACGCAGTATTTT
CARPVPGLAGVYTQYF
>NA|TRBV6-1|NA|TRBJ2-7
TGTGCCAGCAGTGACCGGGACACCTCCTACGAGCAGTACTTC
CASSDRDTSYEQYF
>NA|TRBV7-6|NA|TRBJ1-1
TGTGCCAGCAGCTTAGAACAGGGAGGGATGAACACTGAAGCTTTCTTT
CASSLEQGGMNTEAFF
>NA|TRBV19|TRBD1|TRBJ1-1
TGTGCCAGTAGTACAGGGGGAGACACTGAAGCTTTCTTT
CASSTGGDTEAFF
>NA|TRBV9|NA|TRBJ1-3
TGTGCCAGCAGCGTTTCCTACTCTGGAAACACCATATATTTT
CASSVSYSGNTIYF
>once|TRBV9|TRBD2|TRBJ2-6
TGTGCCAGCAGCCCCACGGGAGGGGAGAGTGGGGCCAACGTCCTGACTTTC
CASSPTGGESGANVLTF
>NA|TRBV7-2|TRBD1|TRBJ1-4
TGTGCCAGCAGCGGGGACAGCTTGAGTGAAAAACTGTTTTTT
CASSGDSLSEKLFF
>NA|TRBV9|NA|TRBJ2-7
TGTGCCAGCAGCGTAGCCACAGGGCAAGAGCAGTACTTC
CASSVATGQEQYF
>NA|TRBV27|NA|TRBJ1-2
TGTGCCAGCAGTTTAAGGTACAGCCTCTATGGCTACACCTTC
CASSLRYSLYGYTF
>NA|TRBV30|NA|TRBJ1-1
TGTGCCTGGAGTGTACGGCCGGGTGAAGCTTTCTTT
CAWSVRPGEAFF
>NA|TRBV28|NA|TRBJ1-2
TGTGCCAGCAGTCCCGGGTACTTGCCTTATGGCTACACCTTC
CASSPGYLPYGYTF
>NA|TRBV20-1|TRBD1|TRBJ1-6
TGCAGTGCTAGTAGGGACAGGGGGCGCAGAAATTCACCCCTCCACTTT
CSASRDRGRRNSPLHF
>NA|TRBV24-1|TRBD1|TRBJ1-2
TGTGCCACCAGGGACAGGGGCGATAGTACGGGCTACACCTTC
CATRDRGDSTGYTF
>NA|TRBV21-1|NA|TRBJ1-5
TGTGCCAGCAGCAATTGGCTCCTGTTTCAGCCCCAGCATTTT
CASSNWLLFQPQHF
>NA|TRBV5-1|NA|TRBJ1-5
TGCGCCAGCAGCTTGGGCGGTCTGTACAATCAGCCCCAGCATTTT
CASSLGGLYNQPQHF
>NA|TRBV6-6|TRBD1|TRBJ1-1
TGTGCCAGCAGTCCTCTACAACAGGGGGCAAGGCACACTGAAGCTTTCTTT
CASSPLQQGARHTEAFF
>NA|TRBV4-1|NA|TRBJ2-6
TGCGCCAGCAGCCAAGATGAGGTGATAGTCTGGTCTGGGGCCAACGTCCTGACTTTC
CASSQDEVIVWSGANVLTF
>once|TRBV29-1|NA|TRBJ1-1
TGCAGCGTTGGATCACAGGCCGCTGGTCCACTTGAAGCTTTCTTT
CSVGSQAAGPLEAFF
>NA|TRBV19|TRBD1|TRBJ1-2
TGTGCCACCGCAGGGACAGCCGCGTCCCAAAGCTACACCTTC
CATAGTAASQSYTF
>NA|TRBV7-2|TRBD1|TRBJ2-6
TGTGCCAGCAGCTTAGCCCTGACAGGGGGAGCTGGGGCCAACGTCCTGACTTTC
CASSLALTGGAGANVLTF
>NA|TRBV7-9|TRBD1|TRBJ1-2
TGTGCCAGCAGCTTAGCAATGGGGACAGGGGAAGCTCGCTATGGCTACACCTTC
CASSLAMGTGEARYGYTF
>NA|TRBV9|NA|TRBJ1-2
TGTGCCAGCAGCGCCCCCGTGGGGGGTGGCTATGGCTACACCTTC
CASSAPVGGGYGYTF
>NA|TRBV9|TRBD1|TRBJ1-1
TGTGCCAGCAGCGTATCGAAAGAGGGGGCTATTCACACTGAAGCTTTCTTT
CASSVSKEGAIHTEAFF
>NA|TRBV5-6|NA|TRBJ2-1
TGTGCCAGCAGCTTCCCGGGGTATGAGCAGTTCTTC
CASSFPGYEQFF
>NA|TRBV30|NA|TRBJ1-1
TGTGCCTGGAGTGGGGGCAGCTCGAACACTGAAGCTTTCTTT
CAWSGGSSNTEAFF
>NA|TRBV19|TRBD2|TRBJ2-7
TGTGCCAGTAGTATAGGGCTAGCGGGGGACTACGAGCAGTACTTC
CASSIGLAGDYEQYF
>NA|TRBV20-1|NA|TRBJ1-1
TGCAGTGCTAGGTGGGAGTCGGTAGCTTTCTTT
CSARWESVAFF
>NA|TRBV2|NA|TRBJ1-1
TGTGCCAGCAGTGGTCAGGGAAACACTGAAGCTTTCTTT
CASSGQGNTEAFF
>NA|TRBV5-7|TRBD1|TRBJ1-6
TGTGCCAGCAGGGGACAGGGGGGCACTATGTATTCACCCCTCCACTTT
CASRGQGGTMYSPLHF
>NA|TRBV6-5|NA|TRBJ1-1
TGTGCCACCATAAGTCTGACAGGTTTAAACACTGAAGCTTTCTTT
CATISLTGLNTEAFF
>NA|TRBV5-4|TRBD2|TRBJ2-2
TGTGCCAGCAGCTTCGCGGGGGGCACCGGGGAGCTGTTTTTT
CASSFAGGTGELFF
>NA|TRBV7-2|NA|TRBJ2-3
TGTGCCAGCAGCCCGACTCGAGCGGAGGCAGATACGCAGTATTTT
CASSPTRAEADTQYF
>NA|TRBV19|TRBD1|TRBJ1-6
TGTGCCAGTAGTACCACCCCGGGACAGAAGACACCCCTCCACTTT
CASSTTPGQKTPLHF
>NA|TRBV2|TRBD2|TRBJ2-3
TGTGCCAGCAGGAAAAGCGGGGGCACAGATACGCAGTATTTT
CASRKSGGTDTQYF
>NA|TRBV6-4|NA|TRBJ2-1
TGTGCCAGCAAGACAGACAATACCTACAATGAGCAGTTCTTC
CASKTDNTYNEQFF
>NA|TRBV27|TRBD1|TRBJ1-2
TGTGCCAGCAGTGTACCGGGACAGGGGTTCTATGGCTACACCTTC
CASSVPGQGFYGYTF
>NA|TRBV6-5|NA|TRBJ1-2
TGTGCCAGCAGAGCCGGGACAACCAACTATGGCTACACCTTC
CASRAGTTNYGYTF
>NA|TRBV7-2|NA|TRBJ2-1
TGTGCCAGCAGCTTAGTCCCCGCTATGGGCCCGAAGCAGTTCTTC
CASSLVPAMGPKQFF
>NA|TRBV5-1|TRBD1|TRBJ1-3
TGCGCCAGCAGCCCGGACAGGAGCTCTGGAAACACCATATATTTT
CASSPDRSSGNTIYF
>NA|TRBV19|TRBD1|TRBJ1-2
TGTGCCAGTAGACTAACCGGGACAGGGGGATTAGGTGGCTACACCTTC
CASRLTGTGGLGGYTF
>NA|TRBV2|TRBD1|TRBJ2-2
TGTGCCAGCCAAGTTCCGGGACAGGGCACCGGGGAGCTGTTTTTT
CASQVPGQGTGELFF
>NA|TRBV7-9|NA|TRBJ2-7
TGTGCCAGCAGCTTAGCAGGGGCCTTTAAAGGCGACTACGAGCAGTACTTC
CASSLAGAFKGDYEQYF
>NA|TRBV6-5|TRBD1|TRBJ1-2
TGTGCCAGCCGCTCGACAGGGCCCTATGGCTACACCTTC
CASRSTGPYGYTF
>NA|TRBV6-5|NA|TRBJ1-1
TGTGCCAGCAGTCCACAGGGCACTGAAGCTTTCTTT
CASSPQGTEAFF
>NA|TRBV15|NA|TRBJ1-3
TGTGCCACCAGCAAGGAAACAGGGTGCTCTGGAAACACCATATATTTT
CATSKETGCSGNTIYF